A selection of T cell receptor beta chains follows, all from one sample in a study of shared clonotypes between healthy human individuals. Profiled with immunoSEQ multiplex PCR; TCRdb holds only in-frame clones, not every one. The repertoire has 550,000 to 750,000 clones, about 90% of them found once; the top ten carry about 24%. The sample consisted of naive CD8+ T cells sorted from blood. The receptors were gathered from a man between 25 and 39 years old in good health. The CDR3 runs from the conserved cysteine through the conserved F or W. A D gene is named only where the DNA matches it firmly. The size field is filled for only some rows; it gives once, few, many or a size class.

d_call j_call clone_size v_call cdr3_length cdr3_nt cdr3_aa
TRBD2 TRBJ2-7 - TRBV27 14 TGTGCCAGCAGTGTAGCGGGAGGCGCCTACGAGCAGTACTTC CASSVAGGAYEQYF
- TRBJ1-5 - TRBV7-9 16 TGTGCCAGCAGCTTAGGGCCAAACCCGGCTGATCAGCCCCAGCATTTT CASSLGPNPADQPQHF
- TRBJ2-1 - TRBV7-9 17 TGTGCCAGCAGCTTAGTTCGTCGGGGTAGCTCCTACAATGAGCAGTTCTTC CASSLVRRGSSYNEQFF
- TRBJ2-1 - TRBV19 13 TGTGCCAGTAGTAATGATGTCTACAATGAGCAGTTCTTC CASSNDVYNEQFF
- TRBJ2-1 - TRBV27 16 TGTGCCAGCAGTTTTGGCATACTCTATTCCTACAATGAGCAGTTCTTC CASSFGILYSYNEQFF
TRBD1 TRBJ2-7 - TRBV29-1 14 TGCAGCGGAGCCGGGACAGACCTCTCCTACGAGCAGTACTTC CSGAGTDLSYEQYF
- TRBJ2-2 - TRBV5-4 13 TGTGCCAGCAGCTTTGGTAGGGCCGGGGAGCTGTTTTTT CASSFGRAGELFF
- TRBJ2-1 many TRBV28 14 TGTGCCAGCATCCGCTGGAGGTCCCGCAATGAGCAGTTCTTC CASIRWRSRNEQFF
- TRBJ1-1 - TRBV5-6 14 TGTGCCAGCAGCTTGACAGGGAGGGACACTGAAGCTTTCTTT CASSLTGRDTEAFF
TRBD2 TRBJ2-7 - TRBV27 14 TGTGCCAGCAGTTTATGGGGGGAGGGATACGAGCAGTACTTC CASSLWGEGYEQYF
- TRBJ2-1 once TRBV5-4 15 TGTGCCAGCAGCTTGGTGGGCCTAGCGTTCAATGAGCAGTTCTTC CASSLVGLAFNEQFF
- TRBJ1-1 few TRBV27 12 TGTGCCAGCAGTTGGGGTTTCGGTGAAGCTTTCTTT CASSWGFGEAFF
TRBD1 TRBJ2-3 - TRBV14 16 TGTGCCAGCAGCCAATGGACCGGGACAGCCACAGATACGCAGTATTTT CASSQWTGTATDTQYF
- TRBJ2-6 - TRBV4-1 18 TGCGCCAGCAGCCAAGGACAGCACGGGATCTCTGGGGCCAACGTCCTGACTTTC CASSQGQHGISGANVLTF
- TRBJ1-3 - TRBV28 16 TGTGCCAGCAGTTTAGAATCCGCAACCTCTGGAAACACCATATATTTT CASSLESATSGNTIYF
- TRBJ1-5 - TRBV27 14 TGTGCCAGCGCAGAAGGGGCCCCCAATCAGCCCCAGCATTTT CASAEGAPNQPQHF
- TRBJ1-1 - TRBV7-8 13 TGTGCCAGCAGCTACGGCAGGAACACTGAAGCTTTCTTT CASSYGRNTEAFF
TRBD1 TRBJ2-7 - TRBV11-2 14 TGTGCCAGCAGCCCTGGGACAGGGGCCTACGAGCAGTACTTC CASSPGTGAYEQYF
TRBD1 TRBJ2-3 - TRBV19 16 TGTGCCAGTAGTATGTTCGGACAGGGGATGTCGGATACGCAGTATTTT CASSMFGQGMSDTQYF
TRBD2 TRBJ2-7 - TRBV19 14 TGTGCCAGTACGCAAACCGGGACTAGCGGCGAGCAGTACTTC CASTQTGTSGEQYF
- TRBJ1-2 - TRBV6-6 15 TGTGCCAGCAGTTACTCCACAGGACAGAACTATGGCTACACCTTC CASSYSTGQNYGYTF
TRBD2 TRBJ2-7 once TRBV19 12 TGTGCCAGCTCGGGACTAGCCTACGAGCAGTACTTC CASSGLAYEQYF
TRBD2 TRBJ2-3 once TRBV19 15 TGTGCCAGTAGTATCATAGCGGGGAACACAGATACGCAGTATTTT CASSIIAGNTDTQYF
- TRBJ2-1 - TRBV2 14 TGTGCCAGCAATCCCCAGGGTAGCTACAATGAGCAGTTCTTC CASNPQGSYNEQFF
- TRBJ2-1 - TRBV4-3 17 TGCGCCAGCAGCGCAAGACCCACAGGGGAGGCCTACAATGAGCAGTTCTTC CASSARPTGEAYNEQFF
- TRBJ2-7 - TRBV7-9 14 TGTGCCAGCAGCCCGCCCGGGGGATCCTACGAGCAGTACTTC CASSPPGGSYEQYF
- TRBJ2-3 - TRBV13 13 TGTGCCAGCAGACCACTAGAGGCAGATACGCAGTATTTT CASRPLEADTQYF
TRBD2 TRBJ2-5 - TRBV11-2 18 TGTGCCAGCAGCGTAGACTTAGCGGGAGGGCCTCTAGTAGAGACCCAGTACTTC CASSVDLAGGPLVETQYF
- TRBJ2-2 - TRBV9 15 TGTGCCAGCAGCTCCAGGGTCTTGAACACCGGGGAGCTGTTTTTT CASSSRVLNTGELFF
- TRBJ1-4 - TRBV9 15 TGTGCCAGCAGCGCGTACACCCGAACTAATGAAAAACTGTTTTTT CASSAYTRTNEKLFF
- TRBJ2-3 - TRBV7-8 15 TGTGCCAGCAGCTCTGTCGGCCCTAGCACAGATACGCAGTATTTT CASSSVGPSTDTQYF
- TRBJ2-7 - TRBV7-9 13 TGTGCCAGCAGTAAACCGGGGAAACACGAGCAGTACTTC CASSKPGKHEQYF
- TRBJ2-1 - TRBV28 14 TGTGCCAGCAGTTTTAACAGGTTGTACAATGAGCAGTTCTTC CASSFNRLYNEQFF
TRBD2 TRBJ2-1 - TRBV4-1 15 TGCGCCAGCAGCAAAGGGACTAGCGGGAGCTATGAGCAGTTCTTC CASSKGTSGSYEQFF
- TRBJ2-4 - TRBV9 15 TGTGCCAGCAGCGTAGATGGGGGTATCGGGAACATTCAGTACTTC CASSVDGGIGNIQYF
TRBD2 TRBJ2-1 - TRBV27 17 TGTGCCAGCAGTTCCGGACTAGCGGGAGGACATTACAATGAGCAGTTCTTC CASSSGLAGGHYNEQFF